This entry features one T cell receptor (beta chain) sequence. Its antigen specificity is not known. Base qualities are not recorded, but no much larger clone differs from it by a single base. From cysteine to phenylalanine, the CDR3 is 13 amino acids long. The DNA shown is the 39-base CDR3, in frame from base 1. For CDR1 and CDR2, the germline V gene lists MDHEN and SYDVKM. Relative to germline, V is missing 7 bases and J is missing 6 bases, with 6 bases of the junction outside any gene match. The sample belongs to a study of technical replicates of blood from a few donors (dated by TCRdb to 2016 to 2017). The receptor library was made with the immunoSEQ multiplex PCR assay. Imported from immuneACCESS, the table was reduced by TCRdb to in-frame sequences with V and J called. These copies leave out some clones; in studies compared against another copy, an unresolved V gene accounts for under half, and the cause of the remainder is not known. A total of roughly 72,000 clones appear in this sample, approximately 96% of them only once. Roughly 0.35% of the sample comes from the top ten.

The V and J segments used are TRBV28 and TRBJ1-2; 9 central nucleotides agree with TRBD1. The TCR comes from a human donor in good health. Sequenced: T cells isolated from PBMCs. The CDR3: CASKRTGEHGYTF. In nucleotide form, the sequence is TGTGCCAGCAAAAGGACAGGGGAGCATGGCTACACCTTC.